The rows below give T cell receptor beta chains drawn from one sample of a study of blood T cell repertoires in COVID-19. Sequencing was performed with immunoSEQ multiplex PCR; in TCRdb, only in-frame clones are kept and a portion is missing. The sample comprises 60,000 to 85,000 clones, 90% to 95% of which are singletons, and 6.5% to 8% rests with the top ten. The sequenced sample was peripheral blood. These receptors were obtained from a man aged 40-55 years with COVID-19, enrolled during active disease. CDR3s include the opening cysteine and the closing phenylalanine or tryptophan. A D gene is named only where the DNA matches it firmly. Expanded clones get a size class; other rows say once, few or many, or leave the size out.

clone size	J gene	D gene	V gene	CDR3 DNA	CDR3 protein
.	TRBJ1-4	TRBD1	TRBV29-1	TGCAGCGTCGGGACAGGGGATGAAAAACTGTTTTTT	CSVGTGDEKLFF
.	TRBJ1-1	TRBD1	TRBV7-6	TGTGCCAGCAGCTCTCGGACAGGGGCGAACACTGAAGCTTTCTTT	CASSSRTGANTEAFF
.	TRBJ1-5	.	TRBV18	TGTGCCAGCTCACCGCGCCAGGGGAACAATCAGCCCCAGCATTTT	CASSPRQGNNQPQHF
few	TRBJ1-2	.	TRBV5-4	TGTGCCAGCAGCTTGGCCAATCAGGGGAACTATGGCTACACCTTC	CASSLANQGNYGYTF
few	TRBJ2-2	TRBD2	TRBV18	TGTGCCAGCTCCCTTAGCGGGGGTAACACCGGGGAGCTGTTTTTT	CASSLSGGNTGELFF
.	TRBJ2-7	TRBD2	TRBV6-2/TRBV6-3	TGTGCCAGCAGTTACGAGCGGGGGGGTTACGAGCAGTACTTC	CASSYERGGYEQYF
.	TRBJ2-3	.	TRBV7-9	TGTGCCAGCAGCCGAATCACGAGCGATGTCGGAGATACGCAGTATTTT	CASSRITSDVGDTQYF
few	TRBJ1-3	.	TRBV27	TGTGCCAGCAGTTTACAGGGGTTCTCTGGAAACACCATATATTTT	CASSLQGFSGNTIYF
once	TRBJ1-2	TRBD1	TRBV6-5	TGTGCCAGCAGTTTCGGGACAGGTATCGGCTATGGCTACACCTTC	CASSFGTGIGYGYTF
.	TRBJ1-1	TRBD1	TRBV5-1	TGCGCCAGCTATCCTACCGGGACAGGGGAGGGGGAAGCTTTCTTT	CASYPTGTGEGEAFF
.	TRBJ2-1	.	TRBV5-1	TGCGCCAGCAGCTTGGACGGGGACTCCTACAATGAGCAGTTCTTC	CASSLDGDSYNEQFF
.	TRBJ1-3	.	TRBV28	TGTGCCAGCAGCCAACAGGGAAACACCATATATTTT	CASSQQGNTIYF
.	TRBJ2-7	TRBD1	TRBV10-2	TGCGCCAGCAGTGACTATGAGGACAGGGATGATACCTACGAGCAGTACTTC	CASSDYEDRDDTYEQYF
.	TRBJ1-2	.	TRBV30	TGTGCCTGGAGACGGGACACCTATGGCTACACCTTC	CAWRRDTYGYTF
few	TRBJ2-3	TRBD2	TRBV14	TGTGCCAGCAGCCATGGGACTAGCGGGGGCCCCACAGATACGCAGTATTTT	CASSHGTSGGPTDTQYF
.	TRBJ1-6	.	TRBV15	TGTGCCACCTCGGGGATGAATTCACCCCTCCACTTT	CATSGMNSPLHF
.	TRBJ1-2	TRBD1	TRBV23-1	TGCGCCAGCAGTCAACGGGACAGGGAAAACTATGGCTACACCTTC	CASSQRDRENYGYTF
.	TRBJ2-5	TRBD2	TRBV11-3	TGTGCCAGCAGCTTAAGCGGGGGGGCGGGAGAGACCCAGTACTTC	CASSLSGGAGETQYF
.	TRBJ1-1	.	TRBV25-1	TGTGCCAGCAGTGATCGGGGGTGGACCACTGAAGCTTTCTTT	CASSDRGWTTEAFF
.	TRBJ2-7	.	TRBV7-4	TGTGCCAGCACCATCGTGGCTGGGGCGTCTCCTTCCTACGAGCAGTACTTC	CASTIVAGASPSYEQYF
.	TRBJ2-7	.	TRBV30	TGTGCCTGGAATAAGGGACTGCGCTCCTACGAGCAGTACTTC	CAWNKGLRSYEQYF
once	TRBJ2-2	.	TRBV7-9	TGTGCCAGCAGCTTAGGGACAGATGGGGAGAGTACCGGGGAGCTGTTTTTT	CASSLGTDGESTGELFF
.	TRBJ1-2	.	TRBV30	TGTGCCTGGGATCAGCGAATGTATGGCTACACCTTC	CAWDQRMYGYTF
.	TRBJ1-5	.	TRBV19	TGTGCCAGTAGTACCTCAGGGGGCAATCAGCCCCAGCATTTT	CASSTSGGNQPQHF
.	TRBJ1-2	.	TRBV5-1	TGCGCCAGCAGCTTAACTCAGGGTGATGGCTACACCTTC	CASSLTQGDGYTF
.	TRBJ1-2	TRBD1	TRBV28	TGTGCCAGCAGTTTATTGTACAGGGGGAACTATGGCTACACCTTC	CASSLLYRGNYGYTF
.	TRBJ2-6	.	TRBV4-1	TGCGCCAGCAGCCGGGGACAATCTGGGGCCAACGTCCTGACTTTC	CASSRGQSGANVLTF
.	TRBJ2-1	TRBD1	TRBV6-4	TGTGCCAGCAGCACCGGGACAGGGGGCTTCAATGAGCAGTTCTTC	CASSTGTGGFNEQFF
.	TRBJ2-1	.	TRBV19	TGTGCCAGTAGTATCCAAGTAGGGACTGGATATTACAATGAGCAGTTCTTC	CASSIQVGTGYYNEQFF
.	TRBJ2-6	.	TRBV5-1	TGCGCCAGCAGCTTAAACACCGGGGCTGGGGCCAACGTCCTGACTTTC	CASSLNTGAGANVLTF
once	TRBJ2-3	.	TRBV10-2	TGCGCCAGCAGTGTCCGGTTGAGGGGGGGCCAAACAGATACGCAGTATTTT	CASSVRLRGGQTDTQYF
.	TRBJ2-3	TRBD2	TRBV6-1	TGTGCCAGCAGTGAATTAGCGGGCGGTGGGGATACGCAGTATTTT	CASSELAGGGDTQYF
.	TRBJ1-6	TRBD1	TRBV15	TGTGCCACCAGCACCACAGGACAGGGCGAACATTCACCCCTCCACTTT	CATSTTGQGEHSPLHF
.	TRBJ1-1	TRBD1	TRBV3-1/TRBV3-2	TGTGCCAGCAGCCAAGGGACAGGGACCAACACTGAAGCTTTCTTT	CASSQGTGTNTEAFF
once	TRBJ1-2	TRBD1	TRBV28	TGTGCCACCTCGGTAGGCGGTGGGACAGGGGATACCTATGGCTACACCTTC	CATSVGGGTGDTYGYTF
.	TRBJ2-3	TRBD2	TRBV6-5	TGTGCCAGCAGTTACTCGGGGAGCGGGGGATCAGATACGCAGTATTTT	CASSYSGSGGSDTQYF
.	TRBJ1-1	.	TRBV5-5	TGTGCCACCCGAGACATGGCAGGCCACACTGAAGCTTTCTTT	CATRDMAGHTEAFF
.	TRBJ2-2	.	TRBV19	TGTGCCAGTAAAACGACAAACACCGGGGAGCTGTTTTTT	CASKTTNTGELFF
.	TRBJ2-3	TRBD2	TRBV7-9	TGTGCCAGCAGACTAGCGGGGGGAACAGATACGCAGTATTTT	CASRLAGGTDTQYF
once	TRBJ1-2	.	TRBV7-9	TGTGCCAGCAGCTTCGCAGGGTCTGCCTATGGCTACACCTTC	CASSFAGSAYGYTF
.	TRBJ1-2	.	TRBV10-2	TGCGCCAGCAGTGAGTCCGTATCTTTGCGTTACACCTTC	CASSESVSLRYTF
.	TRBJ2-3	.	TRBV6-5	TGTGCCAGTACCCACTTGGGAGTCCGGGATACGCAGTATTTT	CASTHLGVRDTQYF
once	TRBJ2-5	.	TRBV12-3/TRBV12-4	TGTGCCAGCAGGCCCCCGGTTGCAGAGACCCAGTACTTC	CASRPPVAETQYF
.	TRBJ1-5	.	TRBV5-5	TGTGCCAGCAGCTTAGCAGGGGGCAATCAGCCCCAGCATTTT	CASSLAGGNQPQHF
.	TRBJ2-2	.	TRBV3-1/TRBV3-2	TGTGCCAGCACCTCGACAGCCACCGGGGAGCTGTTTTTT	CASTSTATGELFF
once	TRBJ1-6	TRBD1	TRBV5-7	TGTGCCAGCACCGACGGACAGGGGAGCTCCTATAATTCACCCCTCCACTTT	CASTDGQGSSYNSPLHF